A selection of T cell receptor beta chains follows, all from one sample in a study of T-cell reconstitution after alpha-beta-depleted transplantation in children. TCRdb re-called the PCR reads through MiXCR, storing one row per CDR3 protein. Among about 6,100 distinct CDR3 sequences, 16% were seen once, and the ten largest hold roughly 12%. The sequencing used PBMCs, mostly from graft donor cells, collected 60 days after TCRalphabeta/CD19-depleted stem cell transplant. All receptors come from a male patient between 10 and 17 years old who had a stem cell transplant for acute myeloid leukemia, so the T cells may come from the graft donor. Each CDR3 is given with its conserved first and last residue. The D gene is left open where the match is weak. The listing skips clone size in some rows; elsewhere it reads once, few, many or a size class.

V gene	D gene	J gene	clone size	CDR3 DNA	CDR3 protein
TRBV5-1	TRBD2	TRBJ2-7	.	TGCGCCAGCAGCTGGGGCGGGACTAGCGTGAACGAGCAGTACTTC	CASSWGGTSVNEQYF
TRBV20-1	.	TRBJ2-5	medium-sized	TGCAGTGCTGGCAGAAACGGGCAGGTTGGGACCCAGTACTTC	CSAGRNGQVGTQYF
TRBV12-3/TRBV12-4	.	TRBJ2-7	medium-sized	TGTGCCAGCAGTTTGGTAGGGGGAAGCGAGCAGTACTTC	CASSLVGGSEQYF
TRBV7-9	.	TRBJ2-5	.	TGTGCCAGCAGCTTACGGGACGGTCCCCAAGAGACCCAGTACTTC	CASSLRDGPQETQYF
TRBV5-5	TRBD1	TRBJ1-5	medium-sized	TGTGCCAGCAGCTTAAGTGGGACAGGGGGCAATCAGCCCCAGCATTTT	CASSLSGTGGNQPQHF
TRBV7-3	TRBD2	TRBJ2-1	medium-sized	TGTGCCAGCAGCTTAAATAGCGGGAGCTCCTACAATGAGCAGTTCTTC	CASSLNSGSSYNEQFF
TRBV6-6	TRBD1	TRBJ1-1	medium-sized	TGTGCCAGCAGCCGGACAGGGGAAACTGAAGCTTTCTTT	CASSRTGETEAFF
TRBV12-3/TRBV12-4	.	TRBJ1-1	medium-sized	TGTGCCAGCAGTTCCAGCTCAAACACTGAAGCTTTCTTT	CASSSSSNTEAFF
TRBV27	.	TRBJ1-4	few	TGTGCCAGCAGTCCCCCTCTCCTCGGAAAACTGTTTTTT	CASSPPLLGKLFF
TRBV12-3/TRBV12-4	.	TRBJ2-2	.	TGTGCCAGCCAGTCGCCCACCGGGGAGCTGTTTTTT	CASQSPTGELFF
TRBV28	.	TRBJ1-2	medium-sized	TGTGCCAGCAGTTTTAAGGGCTACACCTTC	CASSFKGYTF
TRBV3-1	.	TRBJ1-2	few	TGTGCCAGCAGCCAAGCTTGGTCAGTTGTTGGCTACACCTTC	CASSQAWSVVGYTF
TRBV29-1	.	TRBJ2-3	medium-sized	TGCAGCGTTGAAGGAGGTAGCACAGATACGCAGTATTTT	CSVEGGSTDTQYF
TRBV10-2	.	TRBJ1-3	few	TGCGCCAGTATGGGGAGCTCTGGAAACACCATATATTTT	CASMGSSGNTIYF
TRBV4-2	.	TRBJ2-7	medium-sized	TGTGCCAGCAGCCAAGGAGAAGGGACTCCCGAACGCGAGCAGTACTTC	CASSQGEGTPEREQYF
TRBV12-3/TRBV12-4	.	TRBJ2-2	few	TGTGCCAGCAGTTGGTACAGGGTGAACACCGGGGAGCTGTTTTTT	CASSWYRVNTGELFF
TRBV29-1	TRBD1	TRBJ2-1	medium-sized	TGCAGCGTTGAAGATCCGACAGGGATGGATGAGCAGTTCTTC	CSVEDPTGMDEQFF
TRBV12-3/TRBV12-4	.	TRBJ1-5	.	TGTGCCAGCAGTTTTGGGGACATTAATCAGCCCCAGCATTTT	CASSFGDINQPQHF
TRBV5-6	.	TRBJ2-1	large	TGTGCCAGCAGCTTATACAATGAGCAGTTCTTC	CASSLYNEQFF
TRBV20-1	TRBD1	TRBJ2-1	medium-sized	TGCAGTGCTAGTTCGGGACAGGGATACAATGAGCAGTTCTTC	CSASSGQGYNEQFF
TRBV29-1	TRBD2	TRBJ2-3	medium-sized	TGCAGCGTTGGGGGGGGGTCAGATACGCAGTATTTT	CSVGGGSDTQYF
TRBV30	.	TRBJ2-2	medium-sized	TGTGCCTGGAGGCGACAGTACACCGGGGAGCTGTTTTTT	CAWRRQYTGELFF
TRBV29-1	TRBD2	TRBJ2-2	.	TGCAGCGCCCGCGGAGGGAGGGACACCGGGGAGCTGTTTTTT	CSARGGRDTGELFF
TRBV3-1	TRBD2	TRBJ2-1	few	TGTGCCAGCAGCTCCGGGACTACACGCAATGAGCAGTTCTTC	CASSSGTTRNEQFF
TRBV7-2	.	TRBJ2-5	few	TGTGCCAGCAGCTTGTCCTTCGACAGGCCCCCCGGAGAGACCCAGTACTTC	CASSLSFDRPPGETQYF
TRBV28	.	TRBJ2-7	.	TGTGCCAGCAGTTTAAGTCCAGAGCGGTTCTACGAGCAGTACTTC	CASSLSPERFYEQYF
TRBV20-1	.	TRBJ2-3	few	TGCAGTGCCCCTGAAGGGCGGACAGATACGCAGTATTTT	CSAPEGRTDTQYF
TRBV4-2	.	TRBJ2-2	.	TGTGCCAGCAGCCACCCGCCCGCGGGCAAGAACACCGAGGAGCTGTTTTTT	CASSHPPAGKNTEELFF
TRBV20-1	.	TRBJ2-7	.	TGCAGTGCTGGGTCAGGTGAAACCTACGAGCAGTACTTC	CSAGSGETYEQYF
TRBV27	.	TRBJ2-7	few	TGTGCCAGCAGTTTGCGAGACACTTTATACGAGCAGTACTTC	CASSLRDTLYEQYF
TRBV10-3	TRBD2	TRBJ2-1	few	TGTGCCATCAGTGACCAAGGACTAGCCGTGGATGAGCAGTTCTTC	CAISDQGLAVDEQFF
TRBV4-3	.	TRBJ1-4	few	TGCGCCAGCAGCCACCTCGCCGGGAAAAGCGTTCTGGGTGAAAAACTGTTTTTT	CASSHLAGKSVLGEKLFF
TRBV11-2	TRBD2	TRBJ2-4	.	TGTGCCAGCAGCTTGAGACTAGCGGGAGGGCCCTCCAAAAACATTCAGTACTTC	CASSLRLAGGPSKNIQYF
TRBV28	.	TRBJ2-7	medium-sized	TGTGCCAGCAGTTTGGGCAGCTACGAGCAGTACTTC	CASSLGSYEQYF
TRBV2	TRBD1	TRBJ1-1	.	TGTGCCAGCAGTGGACAGGGGCCCACTGAAGCTTTCTTT	CASSGQGPTEAFF
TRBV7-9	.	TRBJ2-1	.	TGTGCCAGCAGCTTACTAGCGCATGAGCAGTTCTTC	CASSLLAHEQFF
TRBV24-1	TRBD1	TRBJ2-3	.	TGTGCCACCAGTGATTCGGGGACAGGGGGTTCAGATACGCAGTATTTT	CATSDSGTGGSDTQYF